The rows below give T cell receptor beta chains drawn from one sample of a study of blood T cell repertoires in COVID-19. Using immunoSEQ multiplex PCR, the repertoire was profiled, and TCRdb retains in-frame clones only, with some absent. The sample includes 34,000 or so clones, 90% of them seen just once. Sequencing was carried out using peripheral blood. The receptors stem from a man aged 55 to 70 with active or convalescent COVID-19. CDR3s include the opening cysteine and the closing phenylalanine or tryptophan. The D gene is left open where the match is weak. The size of a clone is reported for some rows only, either as once, few or many, or as a class for expanded clones.

V gene	D gene	clone size	J gene	CDR3 protein	CDR3 DNA
TRBV28	TRBD1	NA	TRBJ1-2	CASSLSGTGGYGYTF	TGTGCCAGCAGTTTAAGTGGGACAGGGGGCTATGGCTACACCTTC
TRBV2	NA	medium-sized	TRBJ2-3	CASSEDTDWCF	TGTGCCAGCAGTGAAGACACCGACTGGTGTTTT
TRBV5-1	NA	NA	TRBJ2-3	CASSPSGGGSTDTQYF	TGCGCCAGCAGCCCGTCCGGTGGCGGTTCCACAGATACGCAGTATTTT
TRBV7-9	TRBD1	NA	TRBJ1-6	CASNRQGNSPLHF	TGTGCCAGCAACCGACAGGGTAATTCACCCCTCCACTTT
TRBV14	NA	NA	TRBJ1-2	CASSQGRQNYGYTF	TGTGCCAGCAGCCAAGGTCGACAGAACTATGGCTACACCTTC
TRBV21-1	NA	NA	TRBJ1-1	CASSKGEAGRWVNTEAFF	TGTGCCAGCAGCAAAGGGGAGGCGGGCAGATGGGTTAACACTGAAGCTTTCTTT
TRBV19	NA	NA	TRBJ2-2	CATNANGGALYTGELFF	TGTGCCACTAACGCAAATGGAGGGGCCCTGTACACCGGGGAGCTGTTTTTT
TRBV2	NA	NA	TRBJ2-7	CASSGEVAYEQYF	TGTGCCAGCAGTGGCGAGGTGGCCTACGAGCAGTACTTC
TRBV20-1	TRBD1	NA	TRBJ1-1	CSAQQGLSAFF	TGCAGTGCTCAACAGGGGTTGTCAGCTTTCTTT
TRBV4-1	TRBD2	NA	TRBJ2-2	CASSQASGGPSGELFF	TGCGCCAGCAGCCAAGCATCGGGGGGGCCCTCCGGGGAGCTGTTTTTT
TRBV2	NA	NA	TRBJ2-3	CASSEVADTQYF	TGTGCCAGCAGTGAAGTAGCGGATACGCAGTATTTT
TRBV29-1	TRBD1	NA	TRBJ2-3	CSVETDRTDTQYF	TGCAGCGTTGAGACGGACAGGACAGATACGCAGTATTTT
TRBV10-2	NA	NA	TRBJ1-2	CASADTTNYGYTF	TGCGCCAGCGCGGACACTACTAACTATGGCTACACCTTC
TRBV5-6	NA	NA	TRBJ1-1	CASTVSGAEAFF	TGTGCCAGCACCGTCTCGGGGGCTGAAGCTTTCTTT
TRBV5-1	NA	NA	TRBJ1-2	CASSSGPGDQGYGYTF	TGCGCCAGCAGCTCGGGTCCAGGGGACCAGGGCTATGGCTACACCTTC
TRBV5-4	NA	NA	TRBJ2-1	CASSLAQVNEQFF	TGTGCCAGCAGCTTGGCGCAGGTCAATGAGCAGTTCTTC
TRBV5-1	NA	NA	TRBJ2-2	CASSLAETGNTGELFF	TGCGCCAGCAGCTTGGCCGAGACGGGGAACACCGGGGAGCTGTTTTTT
TRBV13	TRBD1	NA	TRBJ1-6	CASSSSAGQRFSYNSPLHF	TGTGCCAGCAGCTCCTCCGCGGGACAGAGATTCTCCTATAATTCACCCCTCCACTTT
TRBV27	TRBD1	NA	TRBJ1-6	CASSLATGAGPPLHF	TGTGCCAGCAGTTTGGCGACAGGGGCCGGACCACCCCTCCACTTT
TRBV5-1	TRBD1	once	TRBJ2-3	CASSSGQGKDTQYF	TGCGCCAGCAGCTCCGGACAGGGGAAAGATACGCAGTATTTT
TRBV2	NA	few	TRBJ2-5	CASGQFQETQYF	TGTGCCAGCGGCCAGTTCCAAGAGACCCAGTACTTC
TRBV14	TRBD1	NA	TRBJ1-2	CASSPTGSAGYGYTF	TGTGCCAGCAGCCCGACAGGGTCAGCTGGCTATGGCTACACCTTC
TRBV18	TRBD1	NA	TRBJ2-3	CASRSGTGSTDTQYF	TGTGCCAGCCGCTCGGGGACAGGGTCCACAGATACGCAGTATTTT
TRBV7-8	NA	NA	TRBJ1-1	CASSLFRVLNTEAFF	TGTGCCAGCAGCTTGTTTCGGGTCTTGAACACTGAAGCTTTCTTT
TRBV7-8	NA	NA	TRBJ1-5	CASSLGTNQPQHF	TGTGCCAGCAGCTTAGGTACAAATCAGCCCCAGCATTTT
TRBV29-1	NA	NA	TRBJ1-1	CSANGVGTEAFF	TGCAGCGCCAACGGGGTTGGAACTGAAGCTTTCTTT
TRBV2	TRBD1	NA	TRBJ2-7	CASSDDLGTGQFNYEQYF	TGTGCCAGCAGTGATGATTTGGGGACAGGGCAATTTAACTACGAGCAGTACTTC
TRBV9	TRBD2	NA	TRBJ2-5	CASSILADQETQYF	TGTGCCAGCAGCATCCTAGCGGACCAAGAGACCCAGTACTTC
TRBV11-2	NA	NA	TRBJ2-5	CASSLWVEETQYF	TGTGCCAGCAGCTTATGGGTGGAGGAGACCCAGTACTTC
TRBV6-5	NA	once	TRBJ2-5	CASSYSNSQETQYF	TGTGCCAGCAGTTACTCGAACAGCCAAGAGACCCAGTACTTC
TRBV29-1	NA	once	TRBJ1-1	CSVEVLNTEAFF	TGCAGCGTTGAAGTCTTGAACACTGAAGCTTTCTTT
TRBV5-1	TRBD1	NA	TRBJ1-2	CASSQQPPGQNYGYTF	TGCGCCAGCAGCCAGCAACCTCCGGGACAGAACTATGGCTACACCTTC
TRBV10-3	NA	NA	TRBJ1-2	CAISESQGIGYTF	TGTGCCATCAGTGAGTCTCAGGGGATCGGCTACACCTTC
TRBV25-1	NA	NA	TRBJ2-1	CASSAEGHEQFF	TGTGCCAGCAGTGCGGAGGGGCATGAGCAGTTCTTC